The 5 T cell receptor beta chains presented below share a single source sample, sequenced in a study of shared clonotypes between healthy human individuals. Assay: immunoSEQ multiplex PCR; the TCRdb copy retains only in-frame clones and omits some. Of approximately 2,000,000 clones in the sample, roughly 90% were seen once. Sequenced input: naive CD4+ T cells from PBMCs. Subset here: CD45RA+ positively selected. Every receptor here comes from a man in his late teens or twenties in good health. Some clones in this sample may be carry-over from other donors' samples.

This chain links TRBV6-6 with TRBJ1-2; D unclear. Per the germline V gene, CDR1 is MNHNY and CDR2 is SVGAGI (reference sequence). CDR3 length: 13 residues. Deletions cut 5 bases from V and 1 base from J, with 8 bases between. In DNA, the CDR3 is TGTGCCAGCAGTCCCGACCTTAACTATGGCTACACCTTC. Amino acids: CASSPDLNYGYTF.

V is TRBV28 and J is TRBJ2-6; the D is unclear. The length of the CDR3 is 15 residues. Trimming took 1 base from V and 3 from J, leaving 7 bases between them. Germline V gene sequence: CDR1 MDHEN, CDR2 SYDVKM. The chain's CDR3 is CASSLYWVGANVLTF. DNA for the CDR3: TGTGCCAGCAGTTTATATTGGGTTGGGGCCAACGTCCTGACTTTC.

The chain has TRBV4-2 and TRBJ2-3; D gene ambiguous. Germline assignment: CDR1 LGHNA and CDR2 YNFKEQ. The CDR3 length is 13 residues. The V end lost 0 bases, the J end lost 4 bases, and 5 bases lay between the germline ends. CDR3 bases: TGTGCCAGCAGCCAAGAGGGTCCAGATACGCAGTATTTT. Its protein product is CASSQEGPDTQYF.

The chain links TRBV5-5 to TRBJ2-2; 9 nucleotides agree with TRBD2. In germline, CDR1 is SGHKS, CDR2 YYEKEE (reference sequence). The trim removed 0 bases at V and 6 bases at J, leaving 6 bases unmatched. The CDR3 is made up of 16 amino acids. DNA for the CDR3: TGTGCCAGCAGCTTGGTCTCTAGCGGGACCCCCGGGGAGCTGTTTTTT. Amino acid sequence: CASSLVSSGTPGELFF.

V usage is TRBV27 and J usage is TRBJ1-1, with D uncertain. CDR1 is MNHEY, CDR2 SMNVEV, per germline (reference sequence). V was shortened by 5 bases and J by 3 bases, with 16 bases between the two germline ends. The CDR3 contains 15 residues. This chain's CDR3 is CASSPRVGMDTEAFF. In DNA form, the CDR3 reads TGTGCCAGCAGTCCAAGGGTCGGAATGGACACTGAAGCTTTCTTT.